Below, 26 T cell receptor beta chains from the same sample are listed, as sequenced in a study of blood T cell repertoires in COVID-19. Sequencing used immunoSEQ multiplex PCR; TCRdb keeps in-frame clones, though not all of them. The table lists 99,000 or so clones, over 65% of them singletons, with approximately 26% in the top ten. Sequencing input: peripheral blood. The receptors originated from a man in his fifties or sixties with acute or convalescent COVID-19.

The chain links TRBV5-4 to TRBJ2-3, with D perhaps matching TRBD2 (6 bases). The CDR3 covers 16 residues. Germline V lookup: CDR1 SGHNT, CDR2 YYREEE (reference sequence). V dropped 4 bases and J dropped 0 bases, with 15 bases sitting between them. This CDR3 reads CASSKGLSRSTDTQYF. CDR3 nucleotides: TGTGCCAGCAGCAAGGGACTTTCTCGTAGCACAGATACGCAGTATTTT.

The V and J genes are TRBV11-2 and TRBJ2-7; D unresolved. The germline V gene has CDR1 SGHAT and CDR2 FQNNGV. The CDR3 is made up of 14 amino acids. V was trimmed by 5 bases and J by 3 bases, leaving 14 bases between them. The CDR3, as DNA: TGTGCCAGCAGCCCGGTATATCCGGTCTACGAGCAGTACGTC. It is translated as CASSPVYPVYEQYV.

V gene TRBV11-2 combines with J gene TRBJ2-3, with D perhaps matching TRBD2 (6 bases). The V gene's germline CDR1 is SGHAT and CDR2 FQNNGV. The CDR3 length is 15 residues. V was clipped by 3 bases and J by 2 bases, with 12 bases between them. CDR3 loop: CASSFGGINTDTQYF. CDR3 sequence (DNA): TGTGCCAGCAGCTTCGGGGGAATTAACACAGATACGCAGTATTTT.

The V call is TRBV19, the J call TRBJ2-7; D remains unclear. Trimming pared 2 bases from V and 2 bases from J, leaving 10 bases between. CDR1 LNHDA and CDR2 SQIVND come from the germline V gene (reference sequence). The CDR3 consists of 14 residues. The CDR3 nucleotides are TGTGCCAGTAGTATAAGAGGCGGTCCCTACGAGCAGTACTTC. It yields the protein CASSIRGGPYEQYF.

This chain's CDR3 is CASSVVTRNTEAFF. The CDR3 DNA reads TGTGCCAGCAGCGTAGTGACAAGGAACACTGAAGCTTTCTTT. The chain has TRBV9 and TRBJ1-1; no clear D. This CDR3 region has 14 residues. The germline V gene encodes CDR1 SGDLS and CDR2 YYNGEE. V was trimmed by 0 bases and J by 1 base, leaving 7 bases between them.

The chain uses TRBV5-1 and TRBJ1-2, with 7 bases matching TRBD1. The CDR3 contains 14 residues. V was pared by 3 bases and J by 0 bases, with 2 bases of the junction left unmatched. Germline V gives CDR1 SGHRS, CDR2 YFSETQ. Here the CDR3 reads CASSSGQSNYGYTF. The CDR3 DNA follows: TGCGCCAGCAGCTCGGGACAGTCTAACTATGGCTACACCTTC. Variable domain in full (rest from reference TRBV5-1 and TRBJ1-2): KAGVTQTPRYLIKTRGQQVTLSCSPISGHRSVSWYQQTPGQGLQFLFEYFSETQRNKGNFPGRFSGRQFSNSRSEMNVSTLELGDSALYLCASSSGQSNYGYTFGSGTRLTVV.

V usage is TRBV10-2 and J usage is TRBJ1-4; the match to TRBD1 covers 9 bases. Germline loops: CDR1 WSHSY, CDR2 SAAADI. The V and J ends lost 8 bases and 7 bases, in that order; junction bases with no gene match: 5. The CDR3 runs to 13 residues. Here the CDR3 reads CASRRDRAEKLFF. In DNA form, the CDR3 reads TGCGCCAGCCGTAGGGACAGGGCTGAAAAACTGTTTTTT.

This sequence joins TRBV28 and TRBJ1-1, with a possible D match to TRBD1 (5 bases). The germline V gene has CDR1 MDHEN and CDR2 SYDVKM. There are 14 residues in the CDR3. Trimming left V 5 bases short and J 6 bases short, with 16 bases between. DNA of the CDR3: TGTGCCAGCAGTCCCGTTATCGGAGGGGCTGAAGCTTTCTTT. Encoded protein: CASSPVIGGAEAFF.

CDR3 region: CASSYPAGLGVNEQFF. The CDR3 coding sequence is TGTGCCAGCAGTTACCCCGCGGGACTAGGGGTTAATGAGCAGTTCTTC. The gene calls are TRBV6-6 and TRBJ2-1, with 8 positions matching TRBD2. The J segment lost 7 bases and the V segment lost 2 bases, leaving 10 bases of the junction unmatched. CDR1 is MNHNY, CDR2 SVGAGI, per germline (reference sequence). The CDR3 loop spans 16 amino acids.

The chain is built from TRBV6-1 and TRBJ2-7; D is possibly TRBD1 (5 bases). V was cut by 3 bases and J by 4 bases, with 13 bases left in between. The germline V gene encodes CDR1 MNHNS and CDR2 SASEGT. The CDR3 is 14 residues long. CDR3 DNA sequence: TGTGCCAGCAGTGAGACAGAAAAGGGATACGAGCAGTACTTC. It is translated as CASSETEKGYEQYF.

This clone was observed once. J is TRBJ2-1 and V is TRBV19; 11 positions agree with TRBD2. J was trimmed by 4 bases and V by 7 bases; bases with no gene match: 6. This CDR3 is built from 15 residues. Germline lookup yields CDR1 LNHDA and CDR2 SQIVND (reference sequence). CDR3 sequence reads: CASTIAGGSYNEQFF. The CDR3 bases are TGTGCCAGTACCATAGCGGGAGGGAGTTACAATGAGCAGTTCTTC. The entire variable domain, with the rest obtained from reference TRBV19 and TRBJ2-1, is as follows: DGGITQSPKYLFRKEGQNVTLSCEQNLNHDAMYWYRQDPGQGLRLIYYSQIVNDFQKGDIAEGYSVSREKKESFPLTVTSAQKNPTAFYLCASTIAGGSYNEQFFGPGTRLTVL.

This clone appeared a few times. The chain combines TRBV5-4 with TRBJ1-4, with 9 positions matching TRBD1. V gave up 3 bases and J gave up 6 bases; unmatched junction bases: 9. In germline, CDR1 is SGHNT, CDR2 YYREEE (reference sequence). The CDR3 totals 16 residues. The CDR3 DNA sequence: TGTGCCAGCAGCTCGCGGACAGGGGCCGAGTATGAAAAACTGTTTTTT. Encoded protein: CASSSRTGAEYEKLFF.

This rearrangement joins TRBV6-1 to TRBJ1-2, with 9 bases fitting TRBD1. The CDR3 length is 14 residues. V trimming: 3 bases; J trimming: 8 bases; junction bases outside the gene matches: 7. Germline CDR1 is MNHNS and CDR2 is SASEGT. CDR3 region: CASSEAHRGRGYTF. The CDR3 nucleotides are TGTGCCAGCAGTGAGGCCCACAGGGGGCGAGGCTACACCTTC.

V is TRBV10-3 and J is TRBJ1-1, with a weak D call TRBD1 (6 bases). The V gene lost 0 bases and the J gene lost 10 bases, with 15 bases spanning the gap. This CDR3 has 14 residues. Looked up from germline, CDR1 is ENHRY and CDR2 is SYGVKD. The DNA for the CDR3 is TGTGCCATCAGTGAGTCTGCAGGGGATGGAGGAGCTTTCTTT. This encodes CAISESAGDGGAFF.

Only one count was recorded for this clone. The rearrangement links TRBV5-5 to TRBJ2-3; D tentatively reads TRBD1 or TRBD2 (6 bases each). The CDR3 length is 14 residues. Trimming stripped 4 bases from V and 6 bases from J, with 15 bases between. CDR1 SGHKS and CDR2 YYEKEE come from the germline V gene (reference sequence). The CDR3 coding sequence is TGTGCCAGCAGCGTGGACAGTGGAGGGGATACGCAGTATTTT. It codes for CASSVDSGGDTQYF.

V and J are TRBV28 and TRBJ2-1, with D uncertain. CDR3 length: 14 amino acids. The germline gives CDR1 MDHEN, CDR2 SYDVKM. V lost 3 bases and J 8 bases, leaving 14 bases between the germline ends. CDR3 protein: CASSLRRLLDEQFF. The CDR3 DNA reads TGTGCCAGCAGTTTGCGCAGGCTTTTGGATGAGCAGTTCTTC.

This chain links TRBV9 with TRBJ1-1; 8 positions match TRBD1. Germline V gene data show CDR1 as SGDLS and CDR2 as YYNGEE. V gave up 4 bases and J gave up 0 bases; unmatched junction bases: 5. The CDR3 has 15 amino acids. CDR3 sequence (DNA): TGTGCCAGCAGCCCCCCGGACAGGGTGAACACTGAAGCTTTCTTT. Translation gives CASSPPDRVNTEAFF.

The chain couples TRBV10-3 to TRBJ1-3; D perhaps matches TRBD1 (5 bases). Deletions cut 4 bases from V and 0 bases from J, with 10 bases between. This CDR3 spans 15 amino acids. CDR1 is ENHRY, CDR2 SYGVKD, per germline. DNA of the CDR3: TGTGCCATCAGTGCAGGGATCGACTCTGGAAACACCATATATTTT. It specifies CAISAGIDSGNTIYF.

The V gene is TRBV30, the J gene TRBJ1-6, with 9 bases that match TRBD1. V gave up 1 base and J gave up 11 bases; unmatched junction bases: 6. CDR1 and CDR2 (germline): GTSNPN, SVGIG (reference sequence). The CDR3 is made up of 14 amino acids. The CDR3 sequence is CAWSGGQGVAPLHF. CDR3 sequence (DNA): TGTGCCTGGAGTGGGGGACAGGGTGTGGCACCCCTCCACTTT.

CDR3 in DNA: TGTGCCACCAGCAGACCTATAGCGGGAATGCCTAATGAGCAGTTCTTC. Protein: CATSRPIAGMPNEQFF. The chain is built from TRBV15 and TRBJ2-1, with 8 positions matching TRBD2. In germline, CDR1 is LNHNV, CDR2 YYDKDF (reference sequence). The ends lost 2 bases at V and 7 bases at J; junction bases unmatched: 10. The CDR3 runs 16 residues.

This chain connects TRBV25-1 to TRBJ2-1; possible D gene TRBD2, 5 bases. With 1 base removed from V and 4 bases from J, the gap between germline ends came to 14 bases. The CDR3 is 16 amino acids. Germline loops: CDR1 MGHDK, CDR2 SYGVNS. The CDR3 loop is CASSEFRGGTYNEQFF. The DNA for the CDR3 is TGTGCCAGCAGTGAATTTCGGGGTGGTACGTACAATGAGCAGTTCTTC.

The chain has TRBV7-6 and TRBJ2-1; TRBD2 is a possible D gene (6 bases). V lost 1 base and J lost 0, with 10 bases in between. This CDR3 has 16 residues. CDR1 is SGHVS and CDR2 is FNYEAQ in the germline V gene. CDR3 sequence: CASSLGLASSYNEQFF. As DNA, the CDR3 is TGTGCCAGCAGCTTAGGCCTAGCGAGCTCCTACAATGAGCAGTTCTTC.

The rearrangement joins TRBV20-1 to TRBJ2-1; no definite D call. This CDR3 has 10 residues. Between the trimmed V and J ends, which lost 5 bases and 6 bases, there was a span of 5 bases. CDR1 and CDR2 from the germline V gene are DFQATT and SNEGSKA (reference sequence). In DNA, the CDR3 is TGCAGTGCTGCGAGCAATGAGCAGTTCTTC. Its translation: CSAASNEQFF.

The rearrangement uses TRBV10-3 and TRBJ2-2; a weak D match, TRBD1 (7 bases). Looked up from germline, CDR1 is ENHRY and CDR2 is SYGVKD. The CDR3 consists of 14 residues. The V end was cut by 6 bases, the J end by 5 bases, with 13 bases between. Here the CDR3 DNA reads TGTGCCATCAGCCCTCAGGGGGGTACCGGGGAGCTGTTTTTT. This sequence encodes CAISPQGGTGELFF.

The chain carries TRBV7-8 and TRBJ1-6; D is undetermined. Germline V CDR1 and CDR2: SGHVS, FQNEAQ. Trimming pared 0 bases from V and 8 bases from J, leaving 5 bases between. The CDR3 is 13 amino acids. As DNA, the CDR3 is TGTGCCAGCAGCTTAGCTGTAGATTCACCCCTCCACTTT. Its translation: CASSLAVDSPLHF.

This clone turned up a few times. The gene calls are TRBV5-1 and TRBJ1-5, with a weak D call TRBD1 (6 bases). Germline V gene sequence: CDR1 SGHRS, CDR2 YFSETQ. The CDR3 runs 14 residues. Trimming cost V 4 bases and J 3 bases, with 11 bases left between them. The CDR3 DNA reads TGCGCCAGCAGCGCGGACAGCCCCAATCAGCCCCAGCATTTT. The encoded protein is CASSADSPNQPQHF.